The present TCR beta chain was sequenced within a study of T cells in Graves' hyperthyroidism and ophthalmopathy. Germline CDR1 reads MGHDK; CDR2 reads SYGVNS. The CDR3 consists of 20 residues. Germline trimming cut 6 bases from V and 0 bases from J; bases unmatched to any gene: 19. Amplification yielded TCR beta CDR3 regions, with RNA transcripts as the source. First-round RT-PCR with HTBI primers amplified the TCR CDR3 region. TCRdb reprocessed the multiplex PCR reads with MiXCR, giving one entry per CDR3 protein. The top ten clones hold roughly 8.2% of a sample with hundreds of thousands of distinct CDR3 sequences, roughly 50% of them seen once.

Sequenced: peripheral blood or thyroid tissue (not recorded which). This TCR came from a young woman with Graves' hyperthyroidism. The V call is TRBV25-1, the J call TRBJ2-2, with 7 bases that match TRBD1. CDR3 sequence reads: CASRTEGQARLLANTGELFF. CDR3 DNA sequence: TGTGCCAGCAGAACTGAAGGACAGGCACGACTCTTAGCGAACACCGGGGAGCTGTTTTTT.